This entry is about one TCR beta chain. The antigen remains unidentified. PCR involved 60 Vbeta and 13 Jbeta primers. As processed by the authors: Around 80 million unique TCR beta chains, around 11 million of them shared, were counted by a later analysis. TCRdb's copy holds only in-frame clones and misses some; the assay was immunoSEQ multiplex PCR. Clone size and V and J calls were adopted from that table, with D and trimming inferred from the DNA. In the table there are about 120,000 clones, around three quarters of which are singletons. The sample originates from a study of cytomegalovirus exposure and HLA in healthy donors. Findings and limits, study-wide: 164 TCR beta chains were listed as cytomegalovirus-associated. CMV serostatus alone was available as immune exposure information.

The sequencing sample was made of PBMCs. The clonotype was recovered from a man aged 25-45 years in good health and CMV-seropositive.

The CDR3 DNA reads as TGTGCCAGCTCCCCTCTCTCCAGCGGAGGATCTAATTCACCCCTCCACTTT. This sequence encodes CASSPLSSGGSNSPLHF. The chain links TRBV18 to TRBJ1-6; D is undetermined. The V gene lost 6 bases and the J gene lost 6 bases, with 21 bases spanning the gap. The CDR3 totals 17 residues. Germline V gene sequence: CDR1 KGHSH, CDR2 LQKENI.